This T cell receptor (beta chain) is drawn from a study of blood T cells in healthy people across ages. With a J-beta primer mix and a sample-barcoded 5' primer, a second PCR ran about 7 to 11 cycles. MiXCR, applied by TCRdb to the 5' RACE reads, yields one record per CDR3 protein. The repertoire holds about 800,000 distinct CDR3 sequences, with 25% as singletons. As to this clonotype: The antigen is undetermined.

Study-wide findings and caveats: Strongly correlated with naive T cell percentage was TCR beta diversity.

These data also featured in a second study, about T cells of mothers and their children. That paper notes: Related mother-child pairs shared slightly more overlap than unrelated pairs, but the difference was non-significant.

The sequenced sample was blood. The clonotype comes from a boy aged 5-17 years in good health.

The DNA of the CDR3 is TGTGCCAGCAGCGTAGCTATTAGCGAGCAGTTCTTC. Its protein product is CASSVAISEQFF. The chain joins TRBV9 to TRBJ2-5; D not resolved. The assigned J gene may be wrong: the sequence end matches TRBJ2-1 better. This CDR3 has 12 amino acids. Germline loops: CDR1 SGDLS, CDR2 YYNGEE.